A single sample gave rise to the 11 T cell receptor beta chains below, sequenced in a study of T cells after yellow fever vaccination. Using its own MiXCR run on the 5' RACE reads, TCRdb lists one record per CDR3 protein. The sample lists just under 600,000 distinct CDR3 sequences, approximately 15% seen once, with about 14% in the top ten. This specimen was PBMCs, taken on the day of the yellow fever booster vaccination. Receptors were obtained from a man aged 25-45 years who received the YFV17D yellow fever vaccine.

This chain links TRBV10-3 with TRBJ2-7; TRBD2 matches at 7 bases. This CDR3 is 14 amino acids long. Germline V CDR1 and CDR2: ENHRY, SYGVKD. Trimming at V came to 4 bases and at J to 4 bases, leaving 7 bases not matched to a gene. In DNA form, the CDR3 reads TGTGCCATCAGTGGGACTAGTTTGGAGTACGAGCAGTACTTC. Its protein product is CAISGTSLEYEQYF.

This clonotype has just a few counts. V and J are TRBV29-1 and TRBJ2-3; 13 nucleotides line up with TRBD2. V was clipped by 5 bases and J by 4 bases; unmatched bases: 6. Germline values: CDR1 SQVTM, CDR2 ANQGSEA. This CDR3 region has 15 residues. CDR3 loop: CSVSGLAGAADTQYF. The CDR3 DNA reads TGCAGCGTTTCCGGACTAGCGGGAGCCGCAGATACGCAGTATTTT.

V gene TRBV20-1 combines with J gene TRBJ2-7, with 7 bases aligning to TRBD1. CDR3 length: 14 residues. Germline CDR1 and CDR2: DFQATT and SNEGSKA (reference sequence). After removal of 5 bases from V and 6 bases from J, the junction contained 13 bases not matched to a gene. In DNA form, the CDR3 reads TGCAGTGCTCTAGCTTGGCGTTCAGGGGGCGAGCAGTACTTC. As protein: CSALAWRSGGEQYF.

The chain carries TRBV6-6 and TRBJ1-2; D is unclear. This CDR3 has 13 amino acids. V lost 6 bases to trimming and J lost 4 bases, with 12 bases between them. Germline CDR1 and CDR2: MNHNY and SVGAGI (reference sequence). CDR3 protein: CASSARGSYGYTF. The CDR3 nucleotides are TGTGCCAGCAGCGCCCGGGGATCCTATGGCTACACCTTC.

The V and J genes are TRBV29-1 and TRBJ2-2, with D perhaps TRBD2 (6 bases). The V end was cut by 3 bases, the J end by 7 bases, with 12 bases between. The CDR3 is made up of 13 amino acids. Germline loops: CDR1 SQVTM, CDR2 ANQGSEA. In DNA, the CDR3 is TGCAGCGTTGATCCAGCGGGTGGCGGGGAGCTGTTTTTT. Protein sequence: CSVDPAGGGELFF.

This sequence joins TRBV30 and TRBJ1-1; TRBD1 is a possible D gene (5 bases). The CDR3 consists of 14 residues. Germline V gene data show CDR1 as GTSNPN and CDR2 as SVGIG (reference sequence). V was cut by 0 bases and J by 1 base, with 9 bases left in between. The CDR3 loop reads CAWSVKTGNTEAFF. CDR3 nucleotides: TGTGCCTGGAGTGTAAAAACAGGGAACACTGAAGCTTTCTTT.

The rearrangement uses TRBV20-1 and TRBJ2-2, with TRBD2 matching over 9 bases. V lost 4 bases and J lost 6; bases outside the gene matches: 15. This CDR3 spans 17 amino acids. Germline CDR1 is DFQATT and CDR2 is SNEGSKA (reference sequence). DNA for the CDR3: TGCAGTGCTACAACCCAGGGGGTAGCGGGAGTCGCCGGGGAGCTGTTTTTT. Translated: CSATTQGVAGVAGELFF.

The J gene is TRBJ1-1, the V gene TRBV6-2 or TRBV6-3; 8 nucleotides match TRBD1. J gave up 3 bases and V 4 bases, and 4 bases lay outside the gene matches. Germline CDR1 reads MNHEY; CDR2 reads SVGEGT. The CDR3 length is 14 residues. The CDR3, as DNA: TGTGCCAGCAGTTGGCAGGGGGCGCACACTGAAGCTTTCTTT. This sequence encodes CASSWQGAHTEAFF.

This clonotype was observed a few times. The V gene is TRBV7-2, the J gene TRBJ2-7, with TRBD2 as a possible D gene (6 bases). Germline V gene sequence: CDR1 SGHTA, CDR2 FQGNSA. This CDR3 has 15 residues. The V gene lost 5 bases and the J gene lost 4 bases, with 18 bases spanning the gap. Written as DNA, the CDR3 is TGTGCCAGCAGCAAAATCTCCGGGAGTGGGTACGAGCAGTACTTC. This encodes CASSKISGSGYEQYF.

This sequence joins TRBV24-1 and TRBJ1-5; TRBD1 is a possible D gene (5 bases). With 4 bases removed from V and 4 bases from J, the gap between germline ends came to 13 bases. The CDR3 spans 15 residues. Germline lookup yields CDR1 KGHDR and CDR2 SFDVKD. The CDR3 DNA reads TGTGCCACCAGTGACCGGGACCGAGATAATCAGCCCCAGCATTTT. This sequence encodes CATSDRDRDNQPQHF.

The sample holds a few counts of this clonotype. The chain links TRBV7-2 to TRBJ2-7; D tentatively reads TRBD1 or TRBD2 (6 bases each). The CDR3 is 14 amino acids. Germline-derived CDR1 and CDR2 are SGHTA and FQGNSA. Trimming took off 4 bases at V and 6 bases at J, with 16 bases between the two ends. The CDR3 DNA sequence: TGTGCCAGCAGCTCTGGAGGGGGTAACGGCGAGCAGTACTTC. It is translated as CASSSGGGNGEQYF.